This entry lists 31 T cell receptor beta chains sequenced from one sample in a study of spatial heterogeneity in lung cancer (dated by TCRdb to the late 2010s). Overall results and qualifications from the work: The number of expanded intratumoral alpha and beta TCRs correlated with the tumor nonsynonymous mutation count.

What the time point label conveys for this sample: sample taken at primary tumor resection. The library relied on 5' RACE. Sequencing took place on a NextSeq 500. TCRdb reworked the public reads: Q25 trimming with fastp, MiXCR clone assembly, productive beta chains retained. A single entry per CDR3 protein holds the most common genes and DNA from its merged rows. The sample includes around 20,000 distinct CDR3 sequences, with 5.5% to 8.5% observed a single time. The ten largest clones add up to more than 20% of the sample. The antigens of these receptors remain unknown. The specimen was lung tumor tissue, collected at surgery. These receptor sequences come from a female donor with early-stage non-small cell lung cancer.

This clonotype was seen at least ten times. The DNA for the CDR3 is TGTGCCAGCAGCTTAAGACAGGGGGCGCCCGAGGACACTGAAGCTTTCTTT. Its protein is CASSLRQGAPEDTEAFF. The chain employs TRBV9 and TRBJ1-1, with 10 bases lining up with TRBD1. The germline CDR1 and CDR2 sequences are SGDLS and YYNGEE. This CDR3 region has 17 residues. V shed 4 bases and J 3 bases; nucleotides not matched to a gene: 12.

The chain links TRBV10-3 to TRBJ2-1; 10 bases are shared with TRBD2. The CDR3 has 16 residues. The ends lost 2 bases at V and 4 bases at J; junction bases unmatched: 5. Germline CDR1 reads ENHRY; CDR2 reads SYGVKD. CDR3 DNA: TGTGCCATCAGTGAGGTTACTAGCGGGGTTTACAATGAGCAGTTCTTC. It is translated as CAISEVTSGVYNEQFF.

This clonotype was counted at least ten times. This chain joins TRBV11-2 and TRBJ2-3; TRBD2 agrees at 12 bases. With V trimmed by 1 base and J by 1 base, 0 bases remained unmatched. The CDR3 sequence is 16 residues long. Germline V lookup: CDR1 SGHAT, CDR2 FQNNGV. DNA for the CDR3: TGTGCCAGCAGCTTAGGACTAGCGGGAGGCACAGATACGCAGTATTTT. The encoded protein is CASSLGLAGGTDTQYF.

In this sample, this clonotype turned up a few times. The rearrangement uses TRBV12-3 or TRBV12-4 and TRBJ2-2; 8 bases match TRBD2. The J segment lost 1 base and the V segment lost 6 bases, leaving 7 bases of the junction unmatched. This CDR3 contains 16 residues. Written as DNA, the CDR3 is TGTGCCAGCAGCCCCTCGGGGGGGCGGAACACCGGGGAGCTGTTTTTT. It encodes CASSPSGGRNTGELFF.

To note about this clonotype: This may be a read error, as it is one base from a much larger clone. The genes are TRBV11-2 and TRBJ2-2; maybe TRBD2 (6 bases). The CDR3 contains 14 residues. Germline assignment: CDR1 SGHAT and CDR2 FQNNGV. This CDR3 reads CPSSFTSSSGELFF. In nucleotides, the CDR3 is TGTCCCAGCAGCTTCACTAGCTCAAGCGGGGAGCTGTTTTTT.

The CDR3 sequence: CASSFRNSPLHF. The CDR3 nucleotides read TGTGCCAGCAGTTTTCGTAATTCACCCCTCCACTTT. This rearrangement joins TRBV6-5 to TRBJ1-6; no firm D call. Germline CDR1 and CDR2: MNHEY and SVGAGI. The CDR3 extends over 12 amino acids. V was cut by 4 bases and J by 6 bases, with 4 bases left in between.

Ten or more counts support this clonotype. The J gene is TRBJ2-5, the V gene TRBV7-2; 7 bases agree with TRBD2. Looked up from germline, CDR1 is SGHTA and CDR2 is FQGNSA. V trimming: 5 bases; J trimming: 2 bases; junction bases outside the gene matches: 8. The CDR3 spans 15 residues. CDR3 DNA: TGTGCCAGCAGCGCCCAGCGGGGACTTCAAGAGACCCAGTACTTC. Protein sequence: CASSAQRGLQETQYF.

The chain joins TRBV11-3 to TRBJ1-1; a possible D gene is TRBD1 (5 bases). The CDR3 spans 13 residues. V was pared by 6 bases and J by 1 base, with 9 bases between. Germline assignment: CDR1 SGHNT and CDR2 YENEEA. CDR3 amino acids: CASRQGENTEAFF. The CDR3 coding sequence is TGTGCCAGCAGGCAGGGAGAGAACACTGAAGCTTTCTTT. Together with reference TRBV11-3 and TRBJ1-1, the CDR3 gives the full variable domain: EAGVVQSPRYKIIEKKQPVAFWCNPISGHNTLYWYLQNLGQGPELLIRYENEEAVDDSQLPKDRFSAERLKGVDSTLKIQPAELGDSAVYLCASRQGENTEAFFGQGTRLTVV.

This clonotype was observed many times. The V call is TRBV5-1, the J call TRBJ2-1, with D unclear. The CDR3 loop spans 13 amino acids. The V and J ends lost 2 bases and 8 bases respectively, with 11 bases between them. Germline loops: CDR1 SGHRS, CDR2 YFSETQ. The CDR3: CASSLTVDDEQFF. In nucleotides, the CDR3 is TGCGCCAGCAGCTTAACAGTAGATGATGAGCAGTTCTTC.

This clonotype has at least ten counts. The chain combines TRBV6-1 with TRBJ2-7; TRBD1 agrees at 9 bases. Germline values: CDR1 MNHNS, CDR2 SASEGT. With 9 bases clipped from V and 3 bases from J, the junction kept 6 bases outside the gene matches. The CDR3 has 13 amino acids. The CDR3 nucleotides are TGTGCCAGTGGGACAGGGTCCATCTACGAGCAGTACTTC. Amino acids: CASGTGSIYEQYF.

The chain employs TRBV2 and TRBJ2-7; 11 bases line up with TRBD2. V trimming: 7 bases; J trimming: 3 bases; junction bases outside the gene matches: 8. This CDR3 spans 15 amino acids. Looked up from germline, CDR1 is SNHLY and CDR2 is FYNNEI. CDR3 bases: TGTGCCAGCACCCTAGCGGGGGGCTTCAGCTACGAGCAGTACTTC. As protein: CASTLAGGFSYEQYF.

This clonotype was counted ten times or more. The chain carries TRBV5-1 and TRBJ2-3; D is possibly TRBD2 (6 bases). Trimming removed 0 bases at V and 4 bases at J, with 9 bases between. CDR3 length equals 14 residues. From germline, CDR1 is SGHRS and CDR2 YFSETQ. In DNA form, the CDR3 reads TGCGCCAGCAGCTTGGACGGGAGCGCAGATACGCAGTATTTT. It is translated as CASSLDGSADTQYF.

This clonotype was seen ten or more times. The J gene is TRBJ2-3, the V gene TRBV2; tentatively, D is TRBD2 (6 bases). V lost 8 bases to trimming and J lost 1 base, with 10 bases between them. The CDR3 is made up of 13 amino acids. CDR1 is SNHLY, CDR2 FYNNEI, per germline. The CDR3 loop is CASVWGGTDTQYF. CDR3 coding DNA: TGTGCCAGCGTATGGGGGGGCACAGATACGCAGTATTTT.

This clonotype was observed a handful of times. The chain carries TRBV7-2 and TRBJ2-3, with D uncertain. This CDR3 has 15 amino acids. Germline assignment: CDR1 SGHTA and CDR2 FQGNSA. Trimming took off 1 base at V and 0 bases at J, with 8 bases between the two ends. CDR3 region: CASSLGQASTDTQYF. The DNA of the CDR3 is TGTGCCAGCAGCTTAGGTCAGGCTAGCACAGATACGCAGTATTTT.

This clonotype has at least ten counts. The chain is built from TRBV10-3 and TRBJ1-6; possible D gene TRBD1, 5 bases. Germline V gives CDR1 ENHRY, CDR2 SYGVKD. With 0 bases removed from V and 10 bases from J, the gap between germline ends came to 13 bases. CDR3 length: 15 amino acids. As DNA, the CDR3 is TGTGCCATCAGTGAGTCATGGGGGGTAGGATCACCCCTCCACTTT. Encoded protein: CAISESWGVGSPLHF.

This clonotype has a count of ten or more. The chain carries TRBV28 and TRBJ2-3; 11 nucleotides align to TRBD2. CDR3 size: 16 residues. Germline V lookup: CDR1 MDHEN, CDR2 SYDVKM. Trimming cost V 6 bases and J 6 bases; bases outside gene matches: 11. CDR3 loop: CASSKISGGAGDTQYF. CDR3 DNA: TGTGCCAGCAGCAAGATTAGCGGGGGGGCCGGGGATACGCAGTATTTT.

This clonotype was seen at least ten times. V and J are TRBV3-1 and TRBJ2-7; 8 bases fit TRBD1. The V gene end was trimmed by 4 bases and the J gene end by 7 bases; junction bases not matched to a gene: 3. The germline V gene has CDR1 LGHDT and CDR2 YNNKEL (reference sequence). There are 12 residues in the CDR3. The CDR3 DNA reads as TGTGCCAGCAGCCCGACAGGGGTGGAGCAGTACTTC. It translates to CASSPTGVEQYF.

This clonotype has ten or more counts. V usage is TRBV29-1 and J usage is TRBJ1-2; a possible D gene is TRBD1 (5 bases). Between the trimmed V and J ends, which lost 4 bases and 1 base, there was a span of 10 bases. There are 13 residues in the CDR3. In germline, CDR1 is SQVTM, CDR2 ANQGSEA. DNA for the CDR3: TGCAGCGTTGGGGACCTACTTAACTATGGCTACACCTTC. Its protein is CSVGDLLNYGYTF.

The table lists this clonotype with many counts. The chain carries TRBV6-2 or TRBV6-3 and TRBJ2-3, with 11 bases identical to TRBD2. The CDR3 covers 16 residues. Germline CDR1 reads MNHEY; CDR2 reads SVGEGT. Unmatched junction bases numbered 8, after V lost 7 bases and J lost 2 bases. The CDR3 DNA reads TGTGCCAGCATAACCGGGACTAGCGGACCCACAGATACGCAGTATTTT. Amino acids: CASITGTSGPTDTQYF.

The V and J genes are TRBV10-1 and TRBJ2-2; 9 bases match TRBD1. Per germline, CDR1 WNHNN and CDR2 SYGVQD (reference sequence). The V gene end was trimmed by 6 bases and the J gene end by 0 bases; junction bases not matched to a gene: 5. CDR3 length: 16 amino acids. CDR3 sequence (DNA): TGCGCCAGCAGCCGAACAGGGGGCGCGAACACCGGGGAGCTGTTTTTT. Its protein is CASSRTGGANTGELFF.

This chain joins TRBV29-1 and TRBJ1-1, with unresolved D. Deletions cut 5 bases from V and 0 bases from J, with 13 bases between. This CDR3 spans 14 amino acids. CDR1 is SQVTM and CDR2 is ANQGSEA in the germline V gene. In nucleotides, the CDR3 is TGCAGCGTTTCCCCTCCAGCCCTGAACACTGAAGCTTTCTTT. Amino acid sequence: CSVSPPALNTEAFF. The whole variable domain, remainder taken from reference TRBV29-1 and TRBJ1-1, is SAVISQKPSRDICQRGTSLTIQCQVDSQVTMMFWYRQQPGQSLTLIATANQGSEATYESGFVIDKFPISRPNLTFSTLTVSNMSPEDSSIYLCSVSPPALNTEAFFGQGTRLTVV.

The chain carries TRBV28 and TRBJ1-1; D is undetermined. The CDR3 is made up of 12 amino acids. The germline gives CDR1 MDHEN, CDR2 SYDVKM. Between the trimmed V and J ends, which lost 3 bases and 7 bases, there was a span of 9 bases. The CDR3 reads CASSFQALEAFF. CDR3 sequence (DNA): TGTGCCAGCAGTTTCCAGGCTCTTGAAGCTTTCTTT.

For this clonotype: A read error is possible here, since a much larger clone lies one base away. This chain links TRBV20-1 with TRBJ1-4, with no clear D. The CDR3 runs 11 residues. V was pared by 6 bases and J by 6 bases, with 8 bases between. CDR1 DFQATT and CDR2 SNEGSKA come from the germline V gene (reference sequence). The CDR3, as DNA: TGCAGTGCCGAAAGGGATGAAAAACTGTTTTTT. It yields the protein CSAERDEKLFF.

The sample holds many counts of this clonotype. This chain joins TRBV5-1 and TRBJ1-1, with 7 bases identical to TRBD1. Germline loops: CDR1 SGHRS, CDR2 YFSETQ. The trim removed 2 bases at V and 4 bases at J, leaving 5 bases unmatched. The CDR3 totals 14 residues. CDR3 coding DNA: TGCGCCAGCAGCTTCAGGGGGTTGAGCACTGAAGCTTTCTTT. This translates into CASSFRGLSTEAFF.

V gene TRBV4-2 combines with J gene TRBJ1-2, with 9 bases aligning to TRBD1. V was pared by 0 bases and J by 4 bases, with 0 bases of the junction left unmatched. CDR1 and CDR2 (germline): LGHNA, YNFKEQ. This CDR3 contains 14 residues. DNA for the CDR3: TGTGCCAGCAGCCAAGAGACAGGGGGCTATGGCTACACCTTC. This gives the protein CASSQETGGYGYTF.

This clonotype showed up just once. This may come from a read error, since a much larger clone is one base off. The chain employs TRBV6-2 or TRBV6-3 and TRBJ1-5; no reliable D call. The CDR3 has 13 amino acids. The ends were cut back, 2 bases at V and 5 bases at J, with 7 bases in the middle. The V gene's germline CDR1 is MNHEY and CDR2 SVGEGT. The CDR3 loop is CASSYADDQPQHF. In DNA, the CDR3 is TGTGCCAGCAGTTACGCAGACGATCAGCCCCAGCATTTT.

This clonotype was counted a few times. The chain recombines TRBV5-1 with TRBJ2-3, with a possible D match to TRBD1 (5 bases). The CDR3 covers 13 residues. V lost 0 bases, J lost 5 bases, and 7 bases lay in between. Germline CDR1 reads SGHRS; CDR2 reads YFSETQ. The CDR3 coding sequence is TGCGCCAGCAGCTTGGAGGGGCAAGATACGCAGTATTTT. Translation: CASSLEGQDTQYF.

The rearrangement uses TRBV5-4 and TRBJ2-3, with 10 bases fitting TRBD1. The V gene's germline CDR1 is SGHNT and CDR2 YYREEE (reference sequence). With 4 bases clipped from V and 3 bases from J, the junction kept 8 bases outside the gene matches. CDR3 size: 16 residues. CDR3 amino acids: CASSKGQGRRTDTQYF. The CDR3 DNA reads as TGTGCCAGCAGCAAGGGACAGGGGAGGAGAACAGATACGCAGTATTTT.

This clonotype appeared many times. The chain has TRBV6-1 and TRBJ2-2; 7 bases are a match to TRBD2. The CDR3 is 13 amino acids. Germline-derived CDR1 and CDR2 are MNHNS and SASEGT. The V segment lost 6 bases and the J segment 5 bases; nucleotides outside the gene matches: 3. CDR3 sequence reads: CASSGGRTGELFF. CDR3 nucleotide sequence: TGTGCCAGCAGCGGGGGGAGGACCGGGGAGCTGTTTTTT.

Points on this clonotype: A read error is possible here, since a much larger clone lies one base away. The V and J genes are TRBV4-2 and TRBJ2-3, with D possibly TRBD2 on 5 matching bases. The V gene's germline CDR1 is LGHNA and CDR2 YNFKEQ. The CDR3 runs 17 residues. The CDR3 bases are TGTGTCAGCAGCCAAGAGGGCAGTATTTTAAGCACAGATACGCAGTATTTT. Residues: CVSSQEGSILSTDTQYF.

By its share, this clonotype is medium-sized (0.01 to 0.1%). The chain has TRBV7-9 and TRBJ1-1, with 7 bases matching TRBD1. CDR3 length: 15 residues. V shed 5 bases and J 11 bases; nucleotides not matched to a gene: 17. Looked up from germline, CDR1 is SEHNR and CDR2 is FQNEAQ (reference sequence). The CDR3 nucleotides read TGTGCCAGCAGCCTTCCAGGGGGAAAATCAGGAGGGGCTTTCTTT. Protein product: CASSLPGGKSGGAFF. The whole variable domain, filled in from reference TRBV7-9 and TRBJ1-1, reads DTGVSQNPRHKITKRGQNVTFRCDPISEHNRLYWYRQTLGQGPEFLTYFQNEAQLEKSRLLSDRFSAERPKGSFSTLEIQRTEQGDSAMYLCASSLPGGKSGGAFFGQGTRLTVV.